This is a list of T cell receptor beta chains from one sample in a study of control samples from healthy donors and cancer patients. Data came from immunoSEQ multiplex PCR; TCRdb stores just in-frame clones and leaves some out. The table records about 55,000 clones, 88% of them present only once. Sequenced: blood. These receptors came from a man between 50 and 59 years old in good health. Each CDR3 is given with its conserved first and last residue. D genes are given only for firm matches. Clone size is stated in some rows and not others, as once, few, many or a class when expanded.

CDR3 DNA,CDR3 protein,J gene,V gene,clone size,D gene
TGTGCCAGCAGTGAAGCTCGGAACATCCAAGAGACCCAGTACTTC,CASSEARNIQETQYF,TRBJ2-5,TRBV2,.,.
TGTGCCGCGGGAGCGGGTTGGAATGAGCAGTTCTTC,CAAGAGWNEQFF,TRBJ2-1,TRBV19,.,TRBD2
TGTGCCAGCAGCCCCCTGGGGTTCGGGTACAATGAGCAGTTCTTC,CASSPLGFGYNEQFF,TRBJ2-1,TRBV28,once,.
TGTGCCAGTAGTCACAGGGGATATGAAGCTTTCTTT,CASSHRGYEAFF,TRBJ1-1,TRBV19,.,TRBD1
TGCAGCGTAGGAGCGGGAGTGGCTAGCACAGATACGCAGTATTTT,CSVGAGVASTDTQYF,TRBJ2-3,TRBV29-1,.,TRBD2
TGTGCCAGTAGTGGGGTGGAGACCCAGTACTTC,CASSGVETQYF,TRBJ2-5,TRBV19,once,.
TGTGCCAGTGGGGCCTACAATGAGCAGTTCTTC,CASGAYNEQFF,TRBJ2-1,TRBV19,once,.
TGTGCCAGTAGTAAGGCGGGAAACACTGAAGCTTTCTTT,CASSKAGNTEAFF,TRBJ1-1,TRBV19,.,.
TGTGCCAGCAGATTCGTGGACAGGGTCTACGAGCAGTACTTC,CASRFVDRVYEQYF,TRBJ2-7,TRBV28,.,TRBD1
TGCGCCAGCAGCGCCGGACAGGGGAGAGAAAAACTGTTTTTT,CASSAGQGREKLFF,TRBJ1-4,TRBV5-1,.,TRBD1
TGTGCCAGCAGCTTAGCCAGTCGGGACAGGGGGTTTCACTATGGCTACACCTTC,CASSLASRDRGFHYGYTF,TRBJ1-2,TRBV7-6,.,TRBD1
TGTGCCAGCAGCCTGATAGCGGGAACTAGCACAGATACGCAGTATTTT,CASSLIAGTSTDTQYF,TRBJ2-3,TRBV11-2,.,TRBD2
TGTGCCAGCAGGGTGCCGGGACTAGCGGGACAAGAGACCCAGTACTTC,CASRVPGLAGQETQYF,TRBJ2-5,TRBV28,.,TRBD2
TGTGCCAGCACCCGGGGGGGGTCCACAGATACGCAGTATTTT,CASTRGGSTDTQYF,TRBJ2-3,TRBV5-5,.,TRBD2
TGTGCCAGCACGTCGAGGGGCGCCCCGAATGAGCAGTTCTTC,CASTSRGAPNEQFF,TRBJ2-1,TRBV9,.,.
TGTGCCAGCTCCTGGGGGGATCATAATTCACCCCTCCACTTT,CASSWGDHNSPLHF,TRBJ1-6,TRBV6-6,.,.
TGCAGCGTTGAAGATCTAAGGCGGGTGTACAATGAGCAGTTCTTC,CSVEDLRRVYNEQFF,TRBJ2-1,TRBV29-1,.,.
TGTGCCAGTTTACGAACGATCGGGATCTCCTACGAGCAGTACTTC,CASLRTIGISYEQYF,TRBJ2-7,TRBV2,.,.
TGCGCCAGCAGCCAAGGCCACCTAGCGGGAGGGCCTAGTGAGCAGTTCTTC,CASSQGHLAGGPSEQFF,TRBJ2-1,TRBV4-3,.,TRBD2
TGTGCCACCGTCGGCCTAGCGGGAAACACAGATACGCAGTATTTT,CATVGLAGNTDTQYF,TRBJ2-3,TRBV6-5,.,TRBD2
TGTGCCAGCAGCTTAGATAAGGAGGGGAGTAGCACTGAAGCTTTCTTT,CASSLDKEGSSTEAFF,TRBJ1-1,TRBV7-6,.,.
TGTGCCAGCAGTTTAGCAGGGGAGCTGTTTTTT,CASSLAGELFF,TRBJ2-2,TRBV28,.,.
TGTGCCAGCAGCTTAGCAGGGGCCATCACCGGGGAGCTGTTTTTT,CASSLAGAITGELFF,TRBJ2-2,TRBV7-9,.,.
TGTGCCAGTAGTATAGCCAGCGGGAGCCGCACAGATACGCAGTATTTT,CASSIASGSRTDTQYF,TRBJ2-3,TRBV19,.,TRBD2
TGTGCCAGCAGTTTTGGACTAACTCACGAGCAGTACTTC,CASSFGLTHEQYF,TRBJ2-7,TRBV12-3/TRBV12-4,once,.
TGTGCCAGTAGTATGGGTGGCTTCGGTGGCTACACCTTC,CASSMGGFGGYTF,TRBJ1-2,TRBV19,.,.
TGTGCCAGCAGTTACTTGGACACAGATACGCAGTATTTT,CASSYLDTDTQYF,TRBJ2-3,TRBV6-2/TRBV6-3,.,.
TGTGCCAGCAGTTACTCGCCGGGACAGGGGGTCCCTGAAGCTTTCTTT,CASSYSPGQGVPEAFF,TRBJ1-1,TRBV6-2/TRBV6-3,.,TRBD1
TGTGCCAGCAGTGGACAGGGAATATACGAGCAGTACTTC,CASSGQGIYEQYF,TRBJ2-7,TRBV6-6,.,TRBD1
TGTGCCAGCCGGCCGACTAGCGGGAGCGGGGAGCTGTTTTTT,CASRPTSGSGELFF,TRBJ2-2,TRBV6-5,.,TRBD2
TGTGCCAGCAGCTTGTTTAGGGGGGAAGGCTCGGGTCAGCCCCAGCATTTT,CASSLFRGEGSGQPQHF,TRBJ1-5,TRBV5-8,.,.
TGCAGCGTTGTAGGGGGACAGAGAATGAACACTGAAGCTTTCTTT,CSVVGGQRMNTEAFF,TRBJ1-1,TRBV29-1,.,TRBD1
TGTGCCAGCAGTCGGCCTGGCCCCAATCAGCCCCAGCATTTT,CASSRPGPNQPQHF,TRBJ1-5,TRBV6-2/TRBV6-3,.,.
TGTGCCAGCAGTCCCAACTACATAGGTGTTAGCTCCTACGAGCAGTACTTC,CASSPNYIGVSSYEQYF,TRBJ2-7,TRBV28,.,.
TGTGCCAGCTCACCACACCCCGGAGATACGCAGTATTTT,CASSPHPGDTQYF,TRBJ2-3,TRBV18,.,.
TGTGCCAGTAGTATCGTAGGGGTTGACACCGGGGAGCTGTTTTTT,CASSIVGVDTGELFF,TRBJ2-2,TRBV19,once,.
TGCGCCAGCAGCCAAGGGAGGGCTTACCAAGAGACCCAGTACTTC,CASSQGRAYQETQYF,TRBJ2-5,TRBV4-3,.,.
TGTGCCAGCAGCACAGCAACTAGCGGGATGGCATACAATGAGCAGTTCTTC,CASSTATSGMAYNEQFF,TRBJ2-1,TRBV6-2/TRBV6-3,.,TRBD2
TGTGCCAGCAGCTTCGTGGCCACCGGTGGCTACACCTTC,CASSFVATGGYTF,TRBJ1-2,TRBV7-2,.,.
TGTGCCAGTAGTGTGGCCGGGGAGCTGTTTTTT,CASSVAGELFF,TRBJ2-2,TRBV5-4,.,.
TGTGCCAGCAGCCTCGGACAGGCTGGCTACACCTTC,CASSLGQAGYTF,TRBJ1-2,TRBV7-9,.,TRBD1
TGTGCCAGCAGCCACTTCACAGGGGGCGGAACTGAAGCTTTCTTT,CASSHFTGGGTEAFF,TRBJ1-1,TRBV14,.,TRBD1
TGTGCCAGCAGCTTAGGTTTAGGGGTTTCGACTGAAGCTTTCTTT,CASSLGLGVSTEAFF,TRBJ1-1,TRBV7-9,.,.
TGTGCCAGCTCCCCTTACACAGATACGCAGTATTTT,CASSPYTDTQYF,TRBJ2-3,TRBV18,.,.
TGTGCCAGCTCACCACAGGGAATAAGCTCTGGGGCCAACGTCCTGACTTTC,CASSPQGISSGANVLTF,TRBJ2-6,TRBV18,.,.
TGTGCCAGCAGTTTACTCGACAATAGCAATCAGCCCCAGCATTTT,CASSLLDNSNQPQHF,TRBJ1-5,TRBV28,once,.
TGTGCCAGCAGCCCGGATACAGGGGTAGGGTACACTGAAGCTTTCTTT,CASSPDTGVGYTEAFF,TRBJ1-1,TRBV7-3,.,TRBD1
TGTGCCAGCAGCTTAGCTTCGGACAGGGAGAGAGAAAAACTGTTTTTT,CASSLASDREREKLFF,TRBJ1-4,TRBV7-9,.,TRBD1
TGTGCCGGGTCCCCGGGGTACACAGATACGCAGTATTTT,CAGSPGYTDTQYF,TRBJ2-3,TRBV9,.,.